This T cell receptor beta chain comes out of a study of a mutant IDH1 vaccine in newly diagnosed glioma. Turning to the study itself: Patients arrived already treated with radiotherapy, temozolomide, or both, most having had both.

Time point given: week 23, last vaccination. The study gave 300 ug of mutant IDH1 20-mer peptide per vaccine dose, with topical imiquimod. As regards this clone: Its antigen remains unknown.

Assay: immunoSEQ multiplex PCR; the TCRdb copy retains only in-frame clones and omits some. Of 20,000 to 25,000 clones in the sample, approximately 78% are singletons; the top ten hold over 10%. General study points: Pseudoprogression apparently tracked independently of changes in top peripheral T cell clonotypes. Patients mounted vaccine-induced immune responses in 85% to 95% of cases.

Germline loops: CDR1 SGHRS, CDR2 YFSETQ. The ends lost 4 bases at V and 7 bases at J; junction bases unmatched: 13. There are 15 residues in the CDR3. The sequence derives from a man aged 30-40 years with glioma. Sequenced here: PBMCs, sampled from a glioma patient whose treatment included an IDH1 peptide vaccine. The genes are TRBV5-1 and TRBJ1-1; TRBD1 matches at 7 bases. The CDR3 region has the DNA TGCGCCAGCAGCAACGTCACGCAGGGGGTAATTGAAGCTTTCTTT. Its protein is CASSNVTQGVIEAFF. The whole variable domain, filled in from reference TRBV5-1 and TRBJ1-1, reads KAGVTQTPRYLIKTRGQQVTLSCSPISGHRSVSWYQQTPGQGLQFLFEYFSETQRNKGNFPGRFSGRQFSNSRSEMNVSTLELGDSALYLCASSNVTQGVIEAFFGQGTRLTVV.